This TCR beta chain emerged from a study of OX40 agonist ivuxolimab in advanced cancers. In the study overall: Ivuxolimab was a fully human IgG2 agonistic monoclonal antibody targeting the costimulatory receptor OX40 (CD134). The paper reports the monotherapy dose-escalation portion (N of about 51 patients) of the phase I ivuxolimab trial. A male proportion of 75% to 85% and a mean age of around 60 years, ranging from roughly 23 to 80, were recorded for the dose-escalation cohort. Prior anti-PD-1, anti-PD-L1 or anti-CTLA-4 therapy was permitted, and 40% of dose-escalation patients had received checkpoint inhibitors. Among the approximately 50 dose-escalation patients, 19 had hepatocellular carcinoma, about 15 melanoma, 9 renal cell carcinoma and 9 head and neck cancer. The point of sequencing TCRbeta in the periphery was to test whether ivuxolimab changed TCR sequence diversity and drove clonal T-cell expansion. Intravenous ivuxolimab was administered to patients every 2 weeks at six dose levels: 0.01, 0.1, 0.3, 1.5, 3 and 10 mg/kg. Partial responses were achieved by three dose-escalation patients, of whom one had hepatocellular carcinoma and two had cutaneous melanoma.

The paper's findings and limits, for the study overall: At doses from 0.1 to 3.0 mg/kg, clonal expansion was seen in both CD4+ and CD8+ blood T cells between baseline and week 6. On average, CD8+ T cells showed more expanded clones than CD4+ T cells after ivuxolimab. Which antigens the clonally expanded peripheral T cells were specific for was not determined. In partial responders in the 0.1-3.0 mg/kg groups, normalized peripheral clonal expansion was found to be among the lowest, especially among CD8+ T cells. Low levels of normalized T-cell clonal expansion were also seen in some nonresponding patients.

As regards this clone: It lacks a known antigen. No base quality information exists; no much larger clone differs at one position.

The trial excluded patients who had a history of autoimmune disease or who were on systemic immunosuppression. Peripheral blood for TCR sequencing was collected from all dose cohorts at baseline, on cycle 4 day 1, and on cycle 7 day 1. The samples were drawn from a first-in-human, open-label, multicenter phase I dose-escalation trial of ivuxolimab. The trial enrolled adults with locally advanced or metastatic head and neck squamous cell, hepatocellular, melanoma or renal cell carcinoma. CD4+ and CD8+ T cells were sorted separately from peripheral blood before TCR sequencing. The V end gives up 7 bases and the J end 4 bases, leaving 12 bases in the junction not matched to a gene. There are 15 amino acids in the CDR3, from cysteine to phenylalanine inclusive. The retained sequence is limited to the CDR3, 45 bases, with the frame set at the first base. For CDR1 and CDR2, the germline V gene lists MNHEY and SVGAGI.

To sequence the TCRbeta CDR3 region, genomic DNA was isolated from the sorted cells. The immunoSEQ Assay was used to sequence the TCRbeta CDR3 regions. Held by TCRdb, this immuneACCESS table contains in-frame sequences only and omits some clones. Under half of the omission traces to an unresolved V gene where checked; the cause of the rest is unknown. The sample table contains over 60,000 clones; only one count was recorded for 80% to 90% of them. The ten biggest clones cover 0.94% of the sample. Recombination connected TRBV6-5 to TRBJ1-1; 7 bases in between match TRBD1. The origin of this receptor is an adult with an advanced solid tumor such as melanoma, head and neck, liver or kidney cancer. The material was CD4+ or CD8+ T cells sorted from blood, obtained in a trial of the OX40 agonist ivuxolimab. The CDR3: CASTPHRGKVTEAFF. The nucleotides are TGTGCCAGCACCCCTCACAGGGGTAAGGTCACTGAAGCTTTCTTT.